The 5 T cell receptor beta chains reported below all come from one sample, sequenced in a study of T cell repertoires in cytomegalovirus infection. Their target antigens are unknown. MiXCR, run by TCRdb on the reads, gives a single entry per CDR3 protein. Among approximately 990,000 distinct CDR3 sequences listed, 30% to 40% were seen once. Sequenced here: cultured CD8+ T cells from PBMCs, sampled from culture after CMV antigen stimulation. The source is a human donor in good health (CMV status not recorded). Some clones in this sample may be carry-over from other donors' samples.

The rearrangement joins TRBV6-2 or TRBV6-3 to TRBJ1-1; 9 nucleotides agree with TRBD1. V lost 5 bases, J lost 3 bases, and 7 bases stayed unmatched. Germline V lookup: CDR1 MNHEY, CDR2 SVGEGT. This CDR3 has 15 residues. The CDR3 loop reads CASSPLDRGYTEAFF. The CDR3 coding sequence is TGTGCCAGCAGTCCCTTGGACAGGGGTTACACTGAAGCTTTCTTT.

The chain joins TRBV3-1 to TRBJ2-5, with a weak D call TRBD2 (5 bases). V shed 1 base and J shed 5 bases, with 11 bases lying between them. The CDR3 spans 14 residues. Germline-derived CDR1 and CDR2 are LGHDT and YNNKEL (reference sequence). The CDR3 nucleotides read TGTGCCAGCAGCCAAGGTCGCGGGCGGGAGACCCAGTACTTC. Translating gives CASSQGRGRETQYF.

V is TRBV12-3 or TRBV12-4 and J is TRBJ1-2; no clear D gene. Trimming cost V 5 bases and J 1 base, with 11 bases left between them. This CDR3 spans 14 amino acids. Here the CDR3 reads CASSPIVDNYGYTF. CDR3 nucleotides: TGTGCCAGCAGTCCCATCGTGGATAACTATGGCTACACCTTC.

The rearrangement links TRBV24-1 to TRBJ2-2, with D possibly TRBD2 on 6 matching bases. In germline, CDR1 is KGHDR, CDR2 SFDVKD. This CDR3 has 14 amino acids. Trimming cost V 2 bases and J 6 bases, with 9 bases left between them. CDR3 sequence: CATSDWRAPGELFF. The CDR3 DNA is TGTGCCACCAGTGATTGGAGGGCCCCCGGGGAGCTGTTTTTT.

The genes are TRBV7-3 and TRBJ2-2; TRBD2 aligns across 9 bases. The CDR3 covers 15 residues. In germline, CDR1 is SGHTA, CDR2 FQGTGA. Trimming cost V 4 bases and J 8 bases; bases outside gene matches: 8. CDR3 loop: CASSSTGLAIGELFF. The CDR3 region has the DNA TGTGCCAGCAGCTCAACCGGACTAGCGATAGGGGAGCTGTTTTTT.